This T cell receptor beta chain stems from a study of blood T cell repertoires in COVID-19. Background on the study: Acute and convalescent COVID-19 specimens originated in the United States, Italy and Spain. T cells, B-cell-depleted T cells, or PBMCs supplied cDNA or gDNA.

Data came from immunoSEQ multiplex PCR; TCRdb stores just in-frame clones and leaves some out. The table lists tens of thousands of clones, around 83% of them singletons. Deletions cut 4 bases from V and 0 bases from J, with 15 bases between. CDR1 is SGHRS and CDR2 is YFSETQ in the germline V gene. The CDR3 sequence is 16 residues long. Sample: peripheral blood. This chain joins TRBV5-1 and TRBJ2-3; perhaps TRBD1 as D (7 bases). This clonotype originated in a man aged 50-59 years with COVID-19, enrolled during active disease. CDR3 in DNA: TGCGCCAGCAGCGCGGGACAGATTGGGAGCACAGATACGCAGTATTTT. Its translation: CASSAGQIGSTDTQYF.